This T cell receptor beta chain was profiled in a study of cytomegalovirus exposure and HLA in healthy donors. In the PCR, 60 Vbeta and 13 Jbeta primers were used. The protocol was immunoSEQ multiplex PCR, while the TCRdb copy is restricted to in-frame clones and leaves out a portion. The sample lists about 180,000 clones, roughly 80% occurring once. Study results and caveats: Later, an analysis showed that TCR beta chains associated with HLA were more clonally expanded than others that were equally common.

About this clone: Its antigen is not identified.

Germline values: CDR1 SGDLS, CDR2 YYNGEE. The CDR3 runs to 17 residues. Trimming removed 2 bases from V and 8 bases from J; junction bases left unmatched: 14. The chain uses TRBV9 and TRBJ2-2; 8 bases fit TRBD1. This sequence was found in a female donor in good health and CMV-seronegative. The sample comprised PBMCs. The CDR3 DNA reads TGTGCCAGCAGCGTCGGACAGGGCCATTTGAGGACTGGGGAGCTGTTTTTT. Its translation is CASSVGQGHLRTGELFF.